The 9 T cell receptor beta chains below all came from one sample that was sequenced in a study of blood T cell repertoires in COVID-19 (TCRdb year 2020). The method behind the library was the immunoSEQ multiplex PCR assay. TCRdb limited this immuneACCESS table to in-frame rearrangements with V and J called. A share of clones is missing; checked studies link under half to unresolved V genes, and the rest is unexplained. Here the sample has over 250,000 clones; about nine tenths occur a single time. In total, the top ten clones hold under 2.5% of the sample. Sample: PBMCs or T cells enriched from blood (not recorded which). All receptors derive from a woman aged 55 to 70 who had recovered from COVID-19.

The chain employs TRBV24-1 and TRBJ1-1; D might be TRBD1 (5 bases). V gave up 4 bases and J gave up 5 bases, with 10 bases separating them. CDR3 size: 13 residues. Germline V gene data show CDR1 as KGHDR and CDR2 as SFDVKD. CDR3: CATSDVGLTEAFF. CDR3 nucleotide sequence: TGTGCCACCAGTGACGTGGGACTTACTGAAGCTTTCTTT.

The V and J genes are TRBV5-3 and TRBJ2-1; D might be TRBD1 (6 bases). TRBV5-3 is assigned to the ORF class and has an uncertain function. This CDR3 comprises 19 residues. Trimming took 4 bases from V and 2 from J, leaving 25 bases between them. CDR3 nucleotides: TGTGCCAGAAGCCGAACTCAGGGGTGTCGGTGTTACGCCTACAATGAGCAGTTCTTC. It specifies CARSRTQGCRCYAYNEQFF.

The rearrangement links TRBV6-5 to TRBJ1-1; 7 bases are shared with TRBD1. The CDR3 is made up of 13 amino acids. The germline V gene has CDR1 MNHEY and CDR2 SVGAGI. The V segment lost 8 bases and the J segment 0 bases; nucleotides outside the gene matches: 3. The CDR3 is CASSGQMNTEAFF. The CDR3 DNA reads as TGTGCCAGCTCGGGACAGATGAACACTGAAGCTTTCTTT.

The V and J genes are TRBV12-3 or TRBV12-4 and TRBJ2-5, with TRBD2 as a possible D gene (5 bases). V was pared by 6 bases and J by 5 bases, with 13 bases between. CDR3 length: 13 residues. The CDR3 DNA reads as TGTGCCAGCAGGGAGGAGCTGGTGGAGACCCAGTACTTC. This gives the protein CASREELVETQYF.

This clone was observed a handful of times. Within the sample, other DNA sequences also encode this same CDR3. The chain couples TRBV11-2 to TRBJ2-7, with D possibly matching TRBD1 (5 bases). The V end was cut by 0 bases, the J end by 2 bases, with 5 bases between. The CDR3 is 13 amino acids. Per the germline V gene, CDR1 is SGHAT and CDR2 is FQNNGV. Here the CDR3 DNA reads TGTGCCAGCAGCTTAGACAGGGCCTACGAGCAGTACTTC. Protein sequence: CASSLDRAYEQYF.

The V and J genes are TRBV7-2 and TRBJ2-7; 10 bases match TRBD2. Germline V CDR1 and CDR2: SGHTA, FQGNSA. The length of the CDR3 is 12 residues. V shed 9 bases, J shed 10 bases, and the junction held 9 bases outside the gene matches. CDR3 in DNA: TGTGCCAGAGGATCGACTAGCGGGCCCCAGTACTTC. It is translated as CARGSTSGPQYF.

CDR3 DNA: TGTGCCAGTGGGCCCGGAGGGGCAGATACGCAGTATTTT. Protein sequence: CASGPGGADTQYF. The chain uses TRBV19 and TRBJ2-3, with TRBD2 as a possible D gene (6 bases). This CDR3 has 13 amino acids. The V and J ends lost 8 bases and 4 bases respectively, with 13 bases between them. Per germline, CDR1 LNHDA and CDR2 SQIVND (reference sequence).

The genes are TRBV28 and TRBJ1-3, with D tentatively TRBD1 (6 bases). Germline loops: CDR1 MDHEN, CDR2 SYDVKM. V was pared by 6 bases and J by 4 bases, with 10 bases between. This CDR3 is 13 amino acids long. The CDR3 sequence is CASSYRAGNTIYF. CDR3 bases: TGTGCCAGCAGCTACAGGGCCGGAAACACCATATATTTT.

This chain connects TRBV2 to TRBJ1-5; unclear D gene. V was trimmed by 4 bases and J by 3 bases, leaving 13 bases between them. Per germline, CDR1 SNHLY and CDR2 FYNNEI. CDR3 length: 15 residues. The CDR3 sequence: CASSGETLFNQPQHF. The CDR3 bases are TGTGCCAGCAGTGGCGAGACACTTTTCAATCAGCCCCAGCATTTT.